The 2 T cell receptor beta chains presented below share a single source sample, sequenced in a study of Ad26.COV2.S vaccination and SARS-CoV-2 variants. Sequenced by immunoSEQ multiplex PCR; TCRdb stores in-frame clones only, minus some. The sample shows about 280,000 clones, about 89% of them seen only once. The treatment: about 20 received Ad26.COV2.S at low or high dose, single or two shots; about five received placebo; per-sample allocation not given. The investigators took samples on day 63 after the first vaccine or placebo injection. The sample was peripheral blood, taken in a trial of Ad26.COV2.S vaccine versus placebo. Receptor source: a person between 18 and 59 years old who received the Ad26.COV2.S COVID-19 vaccine or a placebo.

The CDR3 DNA is TGCGCCAGCAGCTCCGTGGGAGGGCCCCAAGAGACCCAGTACTTC. This codes for CASSSVGGPQETQYF. This chain uses TRBV5-1 with TRBJ2-5; TRBD2 aligns across 7 bases. The V and J ends lost 3 bases and 1 base, in that order; junction bases with no gene match: 6. Germline V gives CDR1 SGHRS, CDR2 YFSETQ. The CDR3 length is 15 residues.

V gene TRBV5-5 combines with J gene TRBJ2-1, with 7 bases that match TRBD1. This CDR3 contains 15 residues. V trimming: 1 base; J trimming: 1 base; junction bases outside the gene matches: 2. Germline lookup yields CDR1 SGHKS and CDR2 YYEKEE (reference sequence). Here the CDR3 reads CASSLNRGSYNEQFF. The CDR3, as DNA: TGTGCCAGCAGCTTGAACAGGGGATCCTACAATGAGCAGTTCTTC.